The next 17 T cell receptor beta chains were all read from a single sample in a study of T cells in Graves' hyperthyroidism and ophthalmopathy. The investigators amplified TCR beta CDR3 regions from RNA transcripts. RT-PCR in the first round (using the HTBI primer set) targeted the TCR CDR3. TCRdb recomputed calls from the multiplex PCR reads with MiXCR, one row per CDR3 protein. The sample lists roughly 700,000 distinct CDR3 sequences, 15% to 20% occurring once. Sequencing was performed on blood. Source of these receptors: a man aged 50-60 years with Graves' hyperthyroidism.

This clonotype was detected many times. This rearrangement joins TRBV6-1 to TRBJ2-6; D not resolved. Germline values: CDR1 MNHNS, CDR2 SASEGT. The V end was cut by 7 bases, the J end by 4 bases, with 11 bases between. The CDR3 extends over 14 amino acids. The CDR3 DNA follows: TGTGCCAGCAAGGGCGGTCACGGGGCCAACGTCCTGACTTTC. Translating it yields CASKGGHGANVLTF.

The chain couples TRBV6-5 to TRBJ1-6; the D gene is possibly TRBD1 (6 bases). In germline, CDR1 is MNHEY, CDR2 SVGAGI. With 0 bases removed from V and 9 bases from J, the gap between germline ends came to 12 bases. There are 15 residues in the CDR3. The CDR3 is CASSYSIWGRSPLHF. CDR3 nucleotides: TGTGCCAGCAGTTACTCGATCTGGGGGCGTTCACCCCTCCACTTT.

The chain joins TRBV5-1 to TRBJ2-7; 7 bases are a match to TRBD1. The CDR3 extends over 14 amino acids. V trimming: 9 bases; J trimming: 3 bases; junction bases outside the gene matches: 12. Germline V lookup: CDR1 SGHRS, CDR2 YFSETQ. The CDR3 nucleotides read TGCGCCACTAGCTTGGAAGGGACAGTCTACGAGCAGTACTTC. Protein: CATSLEGTVYEQYF.

The chain joins TRBV5-1 to TRBJ2-3; 7 bases are a match to TRBD1. The CDR3 length is 14 residues. In germline, CDR1 is SGHRS, CDR2 YFSETQ. V was pared by 5 bases and J by 4 bases, with 7 bases of the junction left unmatched. The CDR3 loop reads CASRPGQAADTQYF. The CDR3 coding sequence is TGCGCCAGCAGACCTGGACAGGCAGCAGATACGCAGTATTTT.

There are many counts of this clonotype. The chain recombines TRBV5-1 with TRBJ2-2; D is unresolved. The CDR3 has 14 residues. Germline CDR1 and CDR2: SGHRS and YFSETQ. The V end was cut by 0 bases, the J end by 3 bases, with 6 bases between. The DNA for the CDR3 is TGCGCCAGCAGCTTGGTCGTAGACACCGGGGAGCTGTTTTTT. Its protein is CASSLVVDTGELFF.

In its sample, this clonotype was seen many times. V is TRBV6-1 and J is TRBJ1-5; TRBD1 aligns across 7 bases. This CDR3 contains 15 residues. Germline lookup yields CDR1 MNHNS and CDR2 SASEGT. The V and J ends lost 6 bases and 2 bases, in that order; junction bases with no gene match: 7. CDR3 sequence: CASRATGVGNQPQHF. The CDR3 bases are TGTGCCAGCAGGGCCACAGGGGTCGGCAATCAGCCCCAGCATTTT.

Many counts were recorded for this clonotype. The J gene is TRBJ2-7, the V gene TRBV9; 8 nucleotides match TRBD2. CDR3 length equals 14 residues. Germline V gene data show CDR1 as SGDLS and CDR2 as YYNGEE. Losses at the gene ends were 1 base for V and 5 bases for J; bases not matched to a gene: 5. CDR3 sequence: CASSVSGSNDEQYF. The CDR3 nucleotides read TGTGCCAGCAGCGTAAGCGGGAGTAACGACGAGCAGTACTTC.

The chain couples TRBV19 to TRBJ1-4; the match to TRBD1 covers 8 bases. Per the germline V gene, CDR1 is LNHDA and CDR2 is SQIVND (reference sequence). Germline trimming cut 8 bases from V and 0 bases from J; bases unmatched to any gene: 8. There are 16 residues in the CDR3. The CDR3 protein is CASSQGGTTTNEKLFF. CDR3 DNA sequence: TGTGCCAGTTCACAGGGGGGAACAACAACTAATGAAAAACTGTTTTTT. Drawing the rest from reference TRBV19 and TRBJ1-4, the complete variable domain is DGGITQSPKYLFRKEGQNVTLSCEQNLNHDAMYWYRQDPGQGLRLIYYSQIVNDFQKGDIAEGYSVSREKKESFPLTVTSAQKNPTAFYLCASSQGGTTTNEKLFFGSGTQLSVL.

The chain uses TRBV2 and TRBJ2-7; 9 bases are a match to TRBD1. Germline V gives CDR1 SNHLY, CDR2 FYNNEI. The V and J ends lost 6 bases and 12 bases, in that order; junction bases with no gene match: 21. There are 16 residues in the CDR3. The CDR3 DNA follows: TGTGCCAGCAGGGACCCCGACGGGACAGGGTGGTACAAGCGGTACTTC. It translates to CASRDPDGTGWYKRYF.

As for this clonotype: Just one base apart from a much larger clone, this may be a read error. This sequence joins TRBV10-2 and TRBJ1-4; 7 bases agree with TRBD1. This CDR3 spans 14 amino acids. Germline V CDR1 and CDR2: WSHSY, SAAADI. CDR3 residues: CASTRGTVNERLFF. The DNA of the CDR3 is TGCGCCAGCACCCGCGGGACAGTGAATGAAAGACTGTTTTTT.

This sequence joins TRBV2 and TRBJ2-7, with D possibly being TRBD1 or TRBD2 (5 bases each). Germline CDR1 SNHLY, CDR2 FYNNEI. The V gene lost 3 bases and the J gene lost 2 bases, with 26 bases spanning the gap. The CDR3 runs to 19 residues. The CDR3 coding sequence is TGTGCCAGCAGTGATAATTACCAGGGAGTTAGCGTGCGAGCCTACGAGCAGTACTTC. This gives the protein CASSDNYQGVSVRAYEQYF.

This clonotype was seen more than once but under ten times. This chain connects TRBV5-1 to TRBJ2-7, with 10 nucleotides matching TRBD2. V was pared by 0 bases and J by 2 bases, with 5 bases of the junction left unmatched. This CDR3 region has 16 residues. Germline loops: CDR1 SGHRS, CDR2 YFSETQ. CDR3 sequence: CASSLVAGTSAYEQYF. CDR3 bases: TGCGCCAGCAGCTTGGTAGCCGGGACTAGCGCCTACGAGCAGTACTTC.

The chain couples TRBV12-3 or TRBV12-4 to TRBJ2-1, with 15 bases matching TRBD2. The CDR3 has 19 residues. V gave up 3 bases and J gave up 1 base; unmatched junction bases: 7. CDR3 sequence (DNA): TGTGCCAGCAGTTTCGGACTAGCGGGAGGGTATTCTTCCTACAATGAGCAGTTCTTC. Its protein product is CASSFGLAGGYSSYNEQFF.

The sample holds a few counts of this clonotype. The chain uses TRBV6-1 and TRBJ2-2; the match to TRBD1 covers 9 bases. This CDR3 is 15 amino acids long. CDR1 and CDR2 from the germline V gene are MNHNS and SASEGT. The ends lost 6 bases at V and 5 bases at J; junction bases unmatched: 7. CDR3 coding DNA: TGTGCCAGCAGCCCCGGGACAGGGTTGACCGGGGAGCTGTTTTTT. Translation gives CASSPGTGLTGELFF.

V gene TRBV3-1 combines with J gene TRBJ2-5, with TRBD2 matching over 13 bases. In germline, CDR1 is LGHDT, CDR2 YNNKEL (reference sequence). This CDR3 region has 15 residues. The ends lost 5 bases at V and 1 base at J; junction bases unmatched: 1. The DNA of the CDR3 is TGTGCCAGCAGCGGGACTAGCGGGGTCCAAGAGACCCAGTACTTC. Protein product: CASSGTSGVQETQYF.

In this sample, this clonotype turned up a few times. This sequence joins TRBV29-1 and TRBJ2-7; TRBD2 is a possible D gene (6 bases). Trimming cost V 3 bases and J 2 bases, with 11 bases left between them. The CDR3 contains 13 residues. Germline loops: CDR1 SQVTM, CDR2 ANQGSEA. The CDR3 DNA reads as TGCAGCGTTGATAGCGGAACGACCTACGAGCAGTACTTC. Encoded protein: CSVDSGTTYEQYF.

The chain joins TRBV6-1 to TRBJ2-2; D remains unclear. V was shortened by 1 base and J by 4 bases, with 10 bases between the two germline ends. The CDR3 runs 15 residues. Germline V gene lookup returns CDR1 MNHNS and CDR2 SASEGT. The CDR3 spells CASSEVGQSTGELFF. In DNA, the CDR3 is TGTGCCAGCAGTGAAGTTGGCCAGAGCACCGGGGAGCTGTTTTTT.